These 20 T cell receptor beta chains share one sample of origin, sequenced in a study of Graves' ophthalmopathy and Graves' hyperthyroidism. From RNA, the CDR3 regions of TCR beta chains were amplified and sequenced. HTBI primers were employed in first-round RT-PCR, then a second-round multiplex PCR followed. TCRdb reprocessed the multiplex PCR reads with MiXCR, giving one entry per CDR3 protein. Of around 22,000 distinct CDR3 sequences listed, 45% to 60% are singletons. Sequencing was performed on peripheral blood. All receptors derive from an adult woman with stable Graves' hyperthyroidism.

This clonotype appeared a single time. The junction departs from the called germline gene at one end, perhaps through a read error. The chain couples TRBV27 to TRBJ2-7; the D is unclear. This CDR3 contains 13 residues. The germline CDR1 and CDR2 sequences are MNHEY and SMNVEV (reference sequence). The CDR3: CASSFRVSYGQYF. CDR3 nucleotides: TGTGCCAGCAGTTTTAGGGTCTCCTACGGGCAGTACTTC.

The CDR3 protein is CSVGRETQYF. The CDR3 coding sequence is TGCAGCGTTGGTCGCGAGACCCAGTACTTC. The V call is TRBV29-1, the J call TRBJ2-5; D is undetermined. Trimming pared 4 bases from V and 5 bases from J, leaving 5 bases between. CDR3 size: 10 residues. Germline-derived CDR1 and CDR2 are SQVTM and ANQGSEA.

This clonotype was detected ten times or more. This sequence joins TRBV6-1 and TRBJ2-1; TRBD1 is a possible D gene (5 bases). CDR1 and CDR2 (germline): MNHNS, SASEGT. The V and J ends lost 6 bases and 4 bases respectively, with 10 bases between them. This CDR3 is 13 amino acids long. CDR3 protein: CASRADSYNEQFF. Here the CDR3 DNA reads TGTGCCAGCAGGGCTGACAGTTACAATGAGCAGTTCTTC.

The V gene is TRBV13, the J gene TRBJ1-2; no reliable D call. This CDR3 is built from 15 residues. Per germline, CDR1 PRHDT and CDR2 FYEKMQ (reference sequence). V shed 5 bases and J shed 9 bases, with 22 bases lying between them. This CDR3 reads CASSLPNSADPRYTF. The DNA for the CDR3 is TGTGCCAGCAGCCTCCCCAACAGCGCCGATCCACGCTACACCTTC.

This clonotype was seen just once. The germline gene is not matched at one end of the junction; a read error may be the cause. V is TRBV27 and J is TRBJ1-6; 7 bases match TRBD1. The CDR3 runs 13 residues. The germline CDR1 and CDR2 sequences are MNHEY and SMNVEV (reference sequence). CDR3 nucleotide sequence: TGTGCTAGCAGTTTAAGGGGGCGTTCACCCCTCGACTTT. It codes for CASSLRGRSPLDF.

This clonotype was seen many times. The J gene is TRBJ2-3, the V gene TRBV9; 9 bases align to TRBD2. Trimming cost V 0 bases and J 5 bases; bases outside gene matches: 4. The CDR3 has 15 residues. Germline V gene sequence: CDR1 SGDLS, CDR2 YYNGEE. Here the CDR3 reads CASSVVAGAGDTQYF. CDR3 in DNA: TGTGCCAGCAGCGTAGTAGCGGGAGCTGGAGATACGCAGTATTTT.

This clonotype is labeled as medium-sized. V is TRBV20-1 and J is TRBJ2-7, with D perhaps matching TRBD2 (6 bases). The CDR3 length is 13 residues. V gave up 5 bases and J gave up 0 bases, with 11 bases separating them. Germline CDR1 DFQATT, CDR2 SNEGSKA (reference sequence). The CDR3 loop is CSAARDSSYEQYF. The CDR3 region has the DNA TGCAGTGCTGCCCGGGACTCCTCCTACGAGCAGTACTTC.

This clonotype was detected ten times or more. The rearrangement links TRBV6-5 to TRBJ1-1; D uncertain. The CDR3 extends over 17 amino acids. CDR1 MNHEY and CDR2 SVGAGI come from the germline V gene. Deletions cut 0 bases from V and 0 bases from J, with 14 bases between. DNA of the CDR3: TGTGCCAGCAGTTACTCCCCAGGTCGGTCCATGAACACTGAAGCTTTCTTT. It codes for CASSYSPGRSMNTEAFF.

This clonotype appeared many times. The rearrangement uses TRBV5-1 and TRBJ2-4; 7 nucleotides agree with TRBD1. The germline gives CDR1 SGHRS, CDR2 YFSETQ. Unmatched junction bases numbered 9, after V lost 3 bases and J lost 6 bases. The CDR3 sequence is 15 residues long. This CDR3 is CASSWKTGTLNIQYF. CDR3 sequence (DNA): TGCGCCAGCAGCTGGAAGACAGGGACCTTAAACATTCAGTACTTC.

The chain has TRBV6-4 and TRBJ2-1, with TRBD1 matching over 10 bases. V lost 2 bases and J lost 7; bases outside the gene matches: 2. Germline CDR1 reads MRHNA; CDR2 reads SNTAGT. This CDR3 has 14 residues. The CDR3 DNA reads TGTGCCAGCAGTGACGGGACAGGGGATAATGAGCAGTTCTTC. Residues: CASSDGTGDNEQFF.

This clonotype was found many times. The DNA of the CDR3 is TGCGCCAGCAGCCAGGCCGGGACAGGGAATCACGAGCAGTACTTC. This codes for CASSQAGTGNHEQYF. This sequence joins TRBV4-1 and TRBJ2-7; 9 nucleotides align to TRBD1. Germline V gives CDR1 MGHRA, CDR2 YSYEKL. Trimming cost V 3 bases and J 5 bases; bases outside gene matches: 8. CDR3 length: 15 residues.

This clonotype was seen ten or more times. This chain joins TRBV12-3 or TRBV12-4 and TRBJ1-1; D is undetermined. The CDR3 has 18 amino acids. V shed 7 bases and J shed 7 bases, with 31 bases lying between them. The DNA for the CDR3 is TGTGCCAGCACTTCTAGTGCTTCAGTTGGGTGGGTCCGCTATGAAGCTTTCTTT. This sequence encodes CASTSSASVGWVRYEAFF.

This clonotype was counted ten times or more. A much larger clone lies one base from this, so it may be a read error. V is TRBV12-5 and J is TRBJ2-7; weak D call: TRBD2 (5 bases). Germline V gene lookup returns CDR1 LGHNT and CDR2 FRNRAP. With 1 base removed from V and 10 bases from J, the gap between germline ends came to 11 bases. The CDR3 covers 12 residues. The CDR3 here is CASGLDAGIQYF. CDR3 sequence (DNA): TGTGCTAGTGGTTTGGACGCCGGGATCCAGTACTTC.

Worth noting for this clonotype: The junction differs from germline at one of its ends, possibly a read error. The chain has TRBV28 and TRBJ2-7; D is unclear. From germline, CDR1 is MDHEN and CDR2 SYDVKM. The CDR3 spans 14 residues. The CDR3 loop is CVSSSPGPLCEQYF. The CDR3 coding sequence is TGTGTCAGCAGTTCCCCCGGCCCTCTCTGCGAGCAGTACTTC. The whole variable domain, remainder taken from reference TRBV28 and TRBJ2-7, is DVKVTQSSRYLVKRTGEKVFLECVQDMDHENMFWYRQDPGLGLRLIYFSYDVKMKEKGDIPEGYSVSREKKERFSLILESASTNQTSMYLCVSSSPGPLCEQYFGPGTRLTVT.

By sample fraction, this clonotype is medium-sized (0.01 to 0.1%). The chain has TRBV7-8 and TRBJ2-3, with no clear D. Between the trimmed V and J ends, which lost 3 bases and 2 bases, there was a span of 6 bases. The CDR3 length is 13 residues. The germline V gene encodes CDR1 SGHVS and CDR2 FQNEAQ. The CDR3 DNA reads TGTGCCAGCAGCTTGCTAGACACAGATACGCAGTATTTT. It codes for CASSLLDTDTQYF. Variable domain in full (rest from reference TRBV7-8 and TRBJ2-3): GAGVSQSPRYKVAKRGQDVALRCDPISGHVSLFWYQQALGQGPEFLTYFQNEAQLDKSGLPSDRFFAERPEGSVSTLKIQRTQQEDSAVYLCASSLLDTDTQYFGPGTRLTVL.

The chain is built from TRBV20-1 and TRBJ2-5, with a possible D match to TRBD1 (5 bases). V shed 6 bases and J shed 5 bases, with 19 bases lying between them. CDR1 DFQATT and CDR2 SNEGSKA come from the germline V gene (reference sequence). The CDR3 sequence is 14 residues long. The CDR3 spells CSALKRAGRETQYF. The CDR3 region has the DNA TGCAGTGCGCTCAAAAGGGCAGGGCGGGAGACCCAGTACTTC.

This clonotype came up once. Mismatch with germline at one junction end may stem from a read error. This rearrangement joins TRBV24-1 to TRBJ2-4, with D unclear. CDR1 is KGHDR and CDR2 is SFDVKD in the germline V gene. The CDR3 loop spans 18 amino acids. The CDR3 DNA sequence: TGTGCCACCAGCGATTTGCCGATGGGAAGAGGAACCAAAAACATTCAGTACTTC. Translation gives CATSDLPMGRGTKNIQYF.

This clonotype was picked up many times. The gene calls are TRBV12-3 or TRBV12-4 and TRBJ2-7; no clear D. This CDR3 has 14 amino acids. The germline V and J ends were trimmed by 5 bases and 0 bases, with 11 bases remaining between them. CDR3 in DNA: TGTGCCAGCAGTGGGCCAGGTAGCTCCTACGAGCAGTACTTC. Amino acid sequence: CASSGPGSSYEQYF.

The chain combines TRBV19 with TRBJ1-2; D is perhaps TRBD1 (5 bases). Looked up from germline, CDR1 is LNHDA and CDR2 is SQIVND (reference sequence). The CDR3 contains 11 residues. V lost 5 bases and J lost 8, with 9 bases in between. The CDR3, as DNA: TGTGCCAGTAGTGGACATCGCGGCTACACCTTC. Residues: CASSGHRGYTF.

Comments on this clonotype: At one end the junction does not follow the germline gene, possibly because of a read error. The chain joins TRBV6-5 to TRBJ2-2, with TRBD2 as a possible D gene (5 bases). CDR3 size: 15 residues. Germline V CDR1 and CDR2: MNHEY, SVGAGI. CDR3 sequence reads: CVSSHWASITGELFF. Here the CDR3 DNA reads TGCGTCAGCAGTCACTGGGCTAGCATTACCGGGGAGCTGTTTTTT.